This T cell receptor (beta chain) was identified during a study of glioma-infiltrating T cells after dendritic cell vaccination. Study-wide background: Between about 2002 and 2013, patients got autologous tumor lysate-pulsed dendritic cell vaccines.

The sample's time point: after dendritic cell vaccination, including at tumor progression/relapse. Produced via immunoSEQ multiplex PCR; TCRdb's table is partial and in-frame only. The table lists approximately 62,000 clones, about 89% of them singletons, with roughly 10% in the top ten. Details on this clone: Its antigen is currently unknown.

Study conclusions and caveats: Only a small number of patients had complete blood and tumor samples.

Germline V gives CDR1 GTSNPN, CDR2 SVGIG (reference sequence). This CDR3 is 15 amino acids long. Trimming removed 7 bases from V and 4 bases from J; junction bases left unmatched: 15. The material sequenced was blood, taken after dendritic cell vaccination. This sequence originates from a human donor with glioblastoma. V and J are TRBV30 and TRBJ1-2; 7 bases map to TRBD1. The CDR3 loop reads CAFTKPGQSFYGYTF. The CDR3, as DNA: TGTGCCTTTACGAAACCGGGACAGAGCTTCTATGGCTACACCTTC.